These 14 T cell receptor beta chains were all obtained from the same sample, sequenced in a study of CD8 T cells in Susac syndrome. Reverse transcription of about 0.45 to 1 ug RNA was performed with random hexamers. TCRdb re-called the immunoSEQ multiplex PCR reads with MiXCR, one entry per CDR3 protein. This table holds 210,000 or so distinct CDR3 sequences, approximately 90% found once. What was sequenced was CD8+ T cells from PBMCs. The receptors derive from a human donor with multiple sclerosis.

This clonotype has only one observation. The V and J genes are TRBV3-1 and TRBJ1-1; D is undetermined. V was shortened by 2 bases and J by 4 bases, with 8 bases between the two germline ends. Germline CDR1 and CDR2: LGHDT and YNNKEL (reference sequence). The CDR3 has 13 residues. CDR3 in amino acids: CASSQPQGTEAFF. In DNA form, the CDR3 reads TGTGCCAGCAGCCAACCCCAAGGCACTGAAGCTTTCTTT.

V and J are TRBV27 and TRBJ1-2, with D perhaps TRBD1 (6 bases). V gave up 0 bases and J gave up 6 bases, with 14 bases separating them. The CDR3 runs to 15 residues. Germline lookup yields CDR1 MNHEY and CDR2 SMNVEV (reference sequence). The CDR3 loop reads CASSLSVQGINGYTF. The CDR3 DNA sequence: TGTGCCAGCAGTTTATCGGTACAGGGTATTAATGGCTACACCTTC.

This clonotype was counted between two and nine times. The gene calls are TRBV12-3 or TRBV12-4 and TRBJ2-7; D may be TRBD1 (6 bases). The CDR3 extends over 14 amino acids. V was shortened by 5 bases and J by 6 bases, with 17 bases between the two germline ends. The CDR3 DNA sequence: TGTGCCAGCAGTCTCGGGGACATATGGGCCGAGCAGTACTTC. Translating gives CASSLGDIWAEQYF.

This clonotype was recorded once. The gene calls are TRBV5-1 and TRBJ2-7; a weak D match, TRBD2 (5 bases). V lost 0 bases, J lost 10 bases, and 8 bases lay in between. Per germline, CDR1 SGHRS and CDR2 YFSETQ. This CDR3 has 11 residues. CDR3 nucleotide sequence: TGCGCCAGCAGCTTGGGTGGAGGACAGTACTTC. As protein: CASSLGGGQYF.

The chain recombines TRBV20-1 with TRBJ2-1, with a tentative D call TRBD2 (5 bases). Trimming stripped 4 bases from V and 7 bases from J, with 17 bases between. Germline values: CDR1 DFQATT, CDR2 SNEGSKA (reference sequence). The CDR3 spans 14 residues. CDR3 amino acids: CSAIPEAFGNEQFF. Here the CDR3 DNA reads TGCAGTGCTATCCCGGAGGCGTTCGGGAATGAGCAGTTCTTC.

This rearrangement joins TRBV5-6 to TRBJ2-1, with D perhaps matching TRBD2 (5 bases). The CDR3 sequence is 13 residues long. Germline-derived CDR1 and CDR2 are SGHDT and YYEEEE. V lost 0 bases to trimming and J lost 12 bases, with 13 bases between them. CDR3 sequence (DNA): TGTGCCAGCAGCTTGGAGAACGGGCGGGCGCAGTTCTTC. Its translation: CASSLENGRAQFF.

This sequence joins TRBV6-2 or TRBV6-3 and TRBJ2-1; TRBD2 aligns across 8 bases. This CDR3 is built from 15 residues. V was pared by 10 bases and J by 3 bases, with 11 bases of the junction left unmatched. Germline lookup yields CDR1 MNHEY and CDR2 SVGEGT. The CDR3 reads CATVPRREVYNEQFF. The CDR3 DNA sequence: TGTGCCACCGTGCCTCGGCGGGAGGTCTACAATGAGCAGTTCTTC.

The rearrangement uses TRBV7-9 and TRBJ1-2; a weak D match, TRBD1 (6 bases). The CDR3 extends over 14 amino acids. Germline V CDR1 and CDR2: SEHNR, FQNEAQ (reference sequence). Trimming took off 7 bases at V and 2 bases at J, with 14 bases between the two ends. The CDR3 spells CASIGPQGNYGYTF. In nucleotides, the CDR3 is TGTGCCAGCATCGGGCCACAGGGCAACTATGGCTACACCTTC.

V and J are TRBV18 and TRBJ1-1, with 9 bases identical to TRBD1. The CDR3 consists of 16 residues. The germline V gene has CDR1 KGHSH and CDR2 LQKENI. V was clipped by 2 bases and J by 6 bases; unmatched bases: 10. The CDR3 DNA reads TGTGCCAGCTCACCAGAAACAGGGGGCGTTTGGGCTGAAGCTTTCTTT. Its translation is CASSPETGGVWAEAFF. Variable domain in full (rest from reference TRBV18 and TRBJ1-1): NAGVMQNPRHLVRRRGQEARLRCSPMKGHSHVYWYRQLPEEGLKFMVYLQKENIIDESGMPKERFSAEFPKEGPSILRIQQVVRGDSAAYFCASSPETGGVWAEAFFGQGTRLTVV.

The chain uses TRBV12-3 or TRBV12-4 and TRBJ2-7; 13 nucleotides line up with TRBD2. The CDR3 is 16 residues long. V shed 3 bases and J 2 bases; nucleotides not matched to a gene: 4. The DNA of the CDR3 is TGTGCCAGCAGTTTGACTAGCGGGAGGTCGCCCTACGAGCAGTACTTC. This codes for CASSLTSGRSPYEQYF.

The chain joins TRBV13 to TRBJ1-2; D is unclear. Trimming pared 2 bases from V and 4 bases from J, leaving 5 bases between. The CDR3 spans 12 residues. Germline CDR1 is PRHDT and CDR2 is FYEKMQ (reference sequence). CDR3 residues: CASSLHSYGYTF. In DNA form, the CDR3 reads TGTGCCAGCAGCTTACACAGCTATGGCTACACCTTC.

The chain carries TRBV12-3 or TRBV12-4 and TRBJ2-7; either TRBD1 or TRBD2 may fit D (5 bases each). CDR3 length: 14 amino acids. The V and J ends lost 4 bases and 6 bases respectively, with 16 bases between them. Here the CDR3 reads CASSWDPRRGEQYF. The CDR3 coding sequence is TGTGCCAGCAGTTGGGACCCGCGACGGGGCGAGCAGTACTTC.

The sample holds a few counts of this clonotype. The DNA of the CDR3 is TGTGCCAGCAGTTTAAGGGTTTCCTACGAGCAGTACTTC. The encoded protein is CASSLRVSYEQYF. V gene TRBV27 combines with J gene TRBJ2-7; no clear D. The CDR3 has 13 residues. V was clipped by 2 bases and J by 1 base, with 6 bases between them. The germline V gene has CDR1 MNHEY and CDR2 SMNVEV (reference sequence).

This clonotype appeared a single time. In DNA, the CDR3 is TGTGCCAGCGTAATGCCGGCTGCGGGGGGAAGGGATACGCAGTATTTT. It yields the protein CASVMPAAGGRDTQYF. This sequence joins TRBV7-8 and TRBJ2-3; TRBD2 aligns across 8 bases. Trimming cost V 8 bases and J 6 bases; bases outside gene matches: 16. In germline, CDR1 is SGHVS, CDR2 FQNEAQ. The CDR3 has 16 residues.